The rows below give T cell receptor beta chains drawn from one sample of a study of CD8 T cells in ankylosing spondylitis. Via MiXCR, TCRdb re-called the 5' RACE reads, giving one row per CDR3 protein. This table holds tens of thousands of distinct CDR3 sequences, approximately 5.3% found once. Sequenced: blood, either unsorted or a sorted T cell fraction (not recorded which). The receptor set was obtained from a male donor with ankylosing spondylitis or in good health (not recorded which). CDR3s include the opening cysteine and the closing phenylalanine or tryptophan. Fields, in order: clone size, V gene, J gene, CDR3 length, D gene, CDR3 DNA, CDR3 protein. The D gene is left open where the match is weak. Clone size is not always given. Where it is, it says once, few, many or a class for expanded clones.

>many|TRBV28|TRBJ2-7|17|.
TGTGCCAGCAGTTCTCCAATAAGTGGGCCCCCGAGGAGCGAGCAGTACTTC
CASSSPISGPPRSEQYF
>many|TRBV6-2/TRBV6-3|TRBJ2-2|15|TRBD1
TGTGCCAGCAGTACCCGGGGACAGGCGTCCGGGGAGCTGTTTTTT
CASSTRGQASGELFF
>many|TRBV4-2|TRBJ2-3|19|TRBD2
TGTGCCAGCAGCCAAGAGACTAGCGGGGGGGCGGTCGAAGGAGATACGCAGTATTTT
CASSQETSGGAVEGDTQYF
>many|TRBV7-6|TRBJ1-3|17|.
TGTGCCAGCAGCTCCAGCTTGACAGGCCCTCTGGAAGAGGCCATATATTTT
CASSSSLTGPLEEAIYF
>many|TRBV20-1|TRBJ1-2|16|TRBD1
TGCAGTGCTCTCCCTCTTGGACAGGCGATTAACTATGGCTACACCTTC
CSALPLGQAINYGYTF
>many|TRBV30|TRBJ1-2|15|.
TGTGCCTGGACGGACCCCGGACGGAGAAAGTATGGCTACACCTTC
CAWTDPGRRKYGYTF
>many|TRBV4-2|TRBJ2-4|12|.
TGTGCCAGCAGCCAAGATAAGGGCATTCAGTACTTC
CASSQDKGIQYF
>many|TRBV10-3|TRBJ2-1|15|TRBD1
TGTGCCATCAGTGACGGACAGGGGGTGGGGAATGAGCAGTTCTTC
CAISDGQGVGNEQFF
>.|TRBV19|TRBJ1-1|12|.
TGTGCCAGCCGGATACAGGGAACTGAAGCTTTCTTT
CASRIQGTEAFF
>.|TRBV7-4|TRBJ2-1|15|TRBD2
TGTGCTAGGGCTATAGCGGGGGGGTTCGACAATGAGCAGTTCTTC
CARAIAGGFDNEQFF
>many|TRBV7-9|TRBJ1-5|15|.
TGTGCCAGCAGCCGGGGTGGCGGGAGCAATCAGCCCCAGCATTTT
CASSRGGGSNQPQHF
>many|TRBV18|TRBJ1-5|15|TRBD1
TGTGCCAGCTCACCAGGAGGGGGCGCGGATCAGCCCCAGCATTTT
CASSPGGGADQPQHF
>many|TRBV7-2|TRBJ2-7|16|.
TGTGCCAGCAGTCCCTTTTGGACATCGGGCGGTCTCGAGCAGTACTTC
CASSPFWTSGGLEQYF
>many|TRBV18|TRBJ2-7|13|.
TGTGCCAGCTCACCAGTAGGGGGCTACGAGCAGTACTTC
CASSPVGGYEQYF
>many|TRBV29-1|TRBJ2-1|15|.
TGCAGCGTTGAAGGGGCAACAGGGTCCTACAATGAGCAGTTCTTC
CSVEGATGSYNEQFF
>many|TRBV28|TRBJ2-5|15|TRBD1
TGTGCCAGCAGTGGGGGACAGCTGAATCAAGAGACCCAGTACTTC
CASSGGQLNQETQYF
>many|TRBV20-1|TRBJ2-3|13|TRBD2
TGCAGTGGTCAGGGGACTAGAGCAGATACGCAGTATTTT
CSGQGTRADTQYF
>many|TRBV19|TRBJ1-5|19|.
TGTGCCAGTAGTATACCGCCTAGGGGGATGAAGGGAAACAATCAGCCCCAGCATTTT
CASSIPPRGMKGNNQPQHF
>many|TRBV2|TRBJ1-2|13|TRBD1
TGTGCCAGCAGTGAGACAGGGGACGAAGGCTACACCTTC
CASSETGDEGYTF
>many|TRBV12-3/TRBV12-4|TRBJ2-7|14|.
TGTGCCAGCAGTTTTCTTGCGGGGTCCTACGAGCAGTACTTC
CASSFLAGSYEQYF
>many|TRBV4-1|TRBJ2-3|12|.
TGCGCCAGCAGCCAAGATACGGATACGCAGTATTTT
CASSQDTDTQYF
>many|TRBV7-7|TRBJ2-1|14|TRBD1
TGTGCTAGCAGCTTAGAGGCAGGGGGCAATGAGCAGTTCTTC
CASSLEAGGNEQFF
>many|TRBV9|TRBJ2-7|15|TRBD2
TGTGCCAGCAGCGTGGACGGGGGGTGGAACTACGAGCAGTACTTC
CASSVDGGWNYEQYF
>many|TRBV3-1|TRBJ2-2|18|.
TGTGCCAGCAGCCAGAGGGGCAGACTTGGATTGAACACCGGGGAGCTGTTTTTT
CASSQRGRLGLNTGELFF
>many|TRBV10-3|TRBJ1-1|18|.
TGTGCCATCAGGGAATCCCTCCTCCAAGGAAGTTGGGACACTGAAGCTTTCTTT
CAIRESLLQGSWDTEAFF
>many|TRBV10-2|TRBJ2-1|14|.
TGCGCCAGCAGTGAGTCAGGCAATTTCAATGAGCAGTTCTTC
CASSESGNFNEQFF
>many|TRBV20-1|TRBJ1-5|11|.
TGCAGTGCTAAGATACAGGGGCCCCAGCATTTT
CSAKIQGPQHF
>many|TRBV27|TRBJ1-4|14|.
TGTGCCAGCAGTATGACATCCGGCGGTGAAAAACTGTTTTTT
CASSMTSGGEKLFF